The entry below describes one T cell receptor (beta chain). Its target is unknown. The CDR3 sequence is 15 residues long. CDR1 is SGHRS and CDR2 is YFSETQ in the germline V gene. V was pared by 4 bases and J by 4 bases, with 7 bases of the junction left unmatched. This entry belongs to a study of cytomegalovirus exposure and HLA in healthy donors. Overall study context: Within an early data release were approximately 85 million unique TCRs drawn from HLA-typed donors. Regarding the study as a whole: The Asian-associated ancestry cluster reportedly had fewer N-insertions than the roughly 700-donor mean in a later analysis.

The PCR had 60 Vbeta and 13 Jbeta primers. Sequencing used immunoSEQ multiplex PCR; TCRdb keeps in-frame clones, though not all of them. Of approximately 200,000 clones listed, about 80% are singletons. V gene TRBV5-1 combines with J gene TRBJ2-7, with 11 bases fitting TRBD1. The sample comprised PBMCs. This sequence was found in a young woman in good health and CMV-seropositive. The CDR3 region has the DNA TGCGCCAGCAGCGGTGGAGGGACAGGGGGTTACGAGCAGTACTTC. Translation gives CASSGGGTGGYEQYF.